This TCR beta chain appears in the sequencing data of a study of blood T cells in healthy people across ages (dated by TCRdb to between 2015 and 2017). For the study in its entirety: Template switching captured roughly one uniquely barcoded TCR beta cDNA molecule per two T cells in model experiments. The study measured age-related changes in TCR beta repertoire diversity using deep sequencing normalized with unique cDNA molecular identifiers. The study analyzed two additional independent replicas of 1 million unique cDNA reads from the same blood draw for two donors, one aged 18 to 30 and one aged 80 or older. The donors were divided into four age groups: young (average approximately 15 years), middle-aged (about 39), aged (about 56) and long-lived (82).

As to this clonotype: What this receptor recognizes is not known. No base quality information exists; no much larger clone differs at one position.

What the authors observed across the whole study: Compared with the aged group, the long-lived group had more naive CD4+ T cells, fewer expanded clones and increased TCR diversity, suggesting age selection. Since profiling was done on bulk unsorted PBMCs, naive and antigen-experienced compartments could not be conclusively compared. Because the CMV infection status of the donors was unknown, age-related changes in expanded clonotypes may potentially have been confounded. Estimates of total diversity from one million sequenced T cells were regarded as lower bounds and underestimates. Observed TCR beta diversity per million T cells fell roughly linearly with age, and a significant reduction was already apparent by age roughly 41. There was a strong correlation between observed TCR beta diversity and the percentage of naive T cells measured by flow cytometry.

Via the germline V gene, CDR1 is MDHEN and CDR2 SYDVKM. The CDR3 starts with the cysteine, ends with the phenylalanine, and has 14 residues. The entry retains the CDR3 DNA only, 42 bases that are in frame from base 1. The donors were 40 or so Caucasian individuals from Russia, aged about 6 to 95 years, who were systemically healthy. Each donor gave 8 to 10 milliliters of peripheral blood, collected into EDTA-treated Vacutainer tubes. Ficoll-Paque density-gradient centrifugation was used to isolate PBMCs, with at least 7 million per sample. Total RNA was extracted from PBMCs with Trizol reagent, with at least 6 micrograms obtained per sample. Naive CD45RAhigh/CD27high T cell percentages were measured by flow cytometry on a PBMC aliquot from every donor. To prepare the library, 5' RACE was applied. The listed sequencing device is Illumina HiSeq 2500. The second PCR ran for about 7 to 11 cycles and used a J-beta primer mix along with a sample-barcoded 5' primer. Each TCR beta cDNA molecule received a unique molecular identifier from a template-switch 5' adaptor carrying 12 random nucleotides. Each sample yielded at least 2.5 million CDR3-containing paired-end reads. First-strand cDNA synthesis was performed from all RNA using the Mint cDNA synthesis kit, with priming by a TRBC-specific oligonucleotide. After uracil-DNA glycosylase treatment, a first 18-cycle PCR used universal primers M1SS and BC2_uni_R on all cDNA. The paper's processing steps were these. For normalization, 1 million high-quality reads were randomly selected from each sample, with every read carrying a distinct molecular identifier. Instead of being binned into consensus sequences, reads that shared molecular identifiers were thrown out. MiTCR, with a Q25 quality threshold and the strictest error-elimination algorithm, was used for CDR3 identification, clonotype clustering and error correction. A nonparametric unseen species model with Euler transformation was used to estimate lower-bound total TCR beta diversity. TCRdb ran its own pipeline on the public reads, namely fastp trimming at Q25 and MiXCR clone calling, and kept in-frame beta chains. Rows are combined by CDR3 protein, so each entry shows the most common genes and DNA. These V and J calls originate from TCRdb's pipeline instead of the authors' own analysis. In all, the sample holds 800,000 or so distinct CDR3 sequences, and around a quarter of those were seen once. Of the sample, approximately 3.7% falls within the top ten clones.

This sample was also put to use in a study of T cells of mothers and their children. As noted in the second study: Nine systemically healthy Caucasian individuals, comprising three mothers and their six children, were included as donors. cDNA synthesis consumed the entire amount of extracted RNA, loaded at 1.5 ug RNA in each 15 ul reaction. In the second PCR, the M1S primer introduced both the sample barcodes and 2-4 random nucleotides. Over 10 million TCR beta CDR3 reads came from each mother, compared with approximately 3.1 million reads from each child. TCR recombination output is similarly shaped by thymic selection in related and unrelated pairs, with a minor effect exerted by inherited differences. Related mother-child pairs always showed normalized repertoire overlap that was slightly higher than in unrelated mother-child pairs, though the difference was never significant. No persistent microchimeric T cell clones were found, with a detection sensitivity of approximately 94 clones per million clonotypes. The study used deep NGS to compare TCR beta repertoires of mothers and children, seeking features distinguishing related mother-child pairs from unrelated individuals. The mean age was around 40 +/- 4 years for the mothers and about 10 +/- 4 years for the children. After adapter ligation was performed with NEBNext reagents, the libraries were sequenced on an Illumina HiSeq 2000 with 100+100 nt paired-end reads. To prevent cross-contamination, the mother and child libraries were prepared a month apart and were sequenced in separate runs. For each donor, between about 500,000 and 2,100,000 distinct TCR beta clonotypes were identified. Naive TCR beta clonotypes were estimated from low-frequency clonotypes matched to each donor's FACS-determined naive share, without sorting.

This receptor was taken from a boy aged 5-17 years in good health. Sequencing was done on a sample of blood. The V gene is TRBV28 and the J gene is TRBJ2-5; tentative D gene TRBD1, with 5 bases matching. The end of the DNA fits TRBJ2-1 better, so the J call may be wrong. In nucleotides, the sequence is TGTGCCAGCAGTTTATGGGTAAGGGGTCGTGAGCAGTTCTTC. Its protein is CASSLWVRGREQFF.